The 30 T cell receptor beta chains in this list originate from one sample, sequenced in a study of fetal regulatory T cell absence and autoimmunity (TCRdb year 2017). Library preparation was by the immunoSEQ multiplex PCR assay. TCRdb carries this immuneACCESS record with in-frame sequences only. Its versions omit some clonotypes, under half of them owing to an unresolved V gene in the studies checked, with the rest unexplained. This sample has 85,000 to 100,000 clones in its table, and about 78% of those were observed once. The top ten clones comprise 2% of the sample. The sequenced sample consisted of pancreas tissue. These receptors originate from a male donor with IPEX syndrome.

The chain is built from TRBV10-3 and TRBJ1-1; D might be TRBD1 (5 bases). The germline V and J ends were trimmed by 6 bases and 3 bases, with 14 bases remaining between them. The CDR3 is 14 amino acids. Germline assignment: CDR1 ENHRY and CDR2 SYGVKD. As DNA, the CDR3 is TGTGCCATCAGCCTTCAGGGAGGGGACACTGAAGCTTTCTTT. Translating it yields CAISLQGGDTEAFF.

This rearrangement joins TRBV27 to TRBJ2-1, with 9 bases identical to TRBD1. Germline V gene sequence: CDR1 MNHEY, CDR2 SMNVEV (reference sequence). The CDR3 consists of 18 residues. After removal of 3 bases from V and 1 base from J, the junction contained 10 bases not matched to a gene. CDR3 in amino acids: CASSFYGTGSTSYNEQFF. DNA for the CDR3: TGTGCCAGCAGTTTTTACGGGACAGGGAGTACTTCCTACAATGAGCAGTTCTTC.

This clone was counted a single time. The chain uses TRBV5-4 and TRBJ2-7; 9 bases fit TRBD2. The CDR3 sequence is 16 residues long. V shed 3 bases, J shed 6 bases, and the junction held 13 bases outside the gene matches. Germline V gene sequence: CDR1 SGHNT, CDR2 YYREEE (reference sequence). The DNA for the CDR3 is TGTGCCAGCAGCTCGCAGGGACTAGCTTTTTTCCCCGAGCAGTACTTC. Its translation is CASSSQGLAFFPEQYF.

J is TRBJ2-5 and V is TRBV2; D perhaps matches TRBD1 (5 bases). Germline lookup yields CDR1 SNHLY and CDR2 FYNNEI. CDR3 size: 12 residues. Deletions cut 6 bases from V and 5 bases from J, with 10 bases between. CDR3 loop: CASRGRGETQYF. Written as DNA, the CDR3 is TGTGCCAGCAGGGGGCGCGGTGAGACCCAGTACTTC.

The chain couples TRBV4-1 to TRBJ2-1; D gene unclear. V lost 1 base and J 2 bases, leaving 9 bases between the germline ends. The germline CDR1 and CDR2 sequences are MGHRA and YSYEKL. The CDR3 is 15 residues long. CDR3 region: CASSQASLPYNEQFF. CDR3 in DNA: TGCGCCAGCAGCCAAGCGTCTTTGCCCTACAATGAGCAGTTCTTC.

There are a few counts of this clone. The CDR3 loop reads CASSLVAGGAGANVLTF. The CDR3 DNA is TGTGCCAGCAGCTTAGTAGCGGGGGGCGCTGGGGCCAACGTCCTGACTTTC. This chain links TRBV7-2 with TRBJ2-6; 10 positions agree with TRBD2. Losses at the gene ends were 1 base for V and 2 bases for J; bases not matched to a gene: 2. The length of the CDR3 is 17 residues. Germline lookup yields CDR1 SGHTA and CDR2 FQGNSA.

This clone was detected a few times. This chain joins TRBV9 and TRBJ2-1; D is uncertain. Trimming removed 0 bases from V and 0 bases from J, with 4 bases in between. Germline lookup yields CDR1 SGDLS and CDR2 YYNGEE. The CDR3 covers 14 residues. The CDR3, as DNA: TGTGCCAGCAGCGTAGACAACTCCTACAATGAGCAGTTCTTC. Translating gives CASSVDNSYNEQFF.

The CDR3 is CASSLAGGPANEKLFF. The CDR3, as DNA: TGTGCCAGCAGCTTAGCGGGGGGGCCGGCTAATGAAAAACTGTTTTTT. V and J are TRBV7-6 and TRBJ1-4, with D tentatively TRBD1 (6 bases). In germline, CDR1 is SGHVS, CDR2 FNYEAQ. The germline V and J ends were trimmed by 0 bases and 3 bases, with 11 bases remaining between them. The CDR3 is 16 residues long.

This chain uses TRBV7-6 with TRBJ2-1; the match to TRBD2 covers 8 bases. The CDR3 loop spans 19 amino acids. Losses at the gene ends were 0 bases for V and 5 bases for J; bases not matched to a gene: 15. The germline CDR1 and CDR2 sequences are SGHVS and FNYEAQ. The chain's CDR3 is CASSLAVSGSRGWDNEQFF. The CDR3, as DNA: TGTGCCAGCAGCTTAGCGGTCAGCGGGAGTCGGGGTTGGGACAATGAGCAGTTCTTC.

The rearrangement links TRBV5-6 to TRBJ1-2; the D is unclear. Trimming took off 4 bases at V and 2 bases at J, with 12 bases between the two ends. The CDR3 runs 14 residues. CDR1 SGHDT and CDR2 YYEEEE come from the germline V gene. CDR3 sequence reads: CASSLRTGNYGYTF. DNA of the CDR3: TGTGCCAGCAGCCTTAGGACGGGCAACTATGGCTACACCTTC.

The rearrangement uses TRBV7-2 and TRBJ2-7; D gene ambiguous. Trimming removed 1 base from V and 5 bases from J, with 6 bases in between. Germline CDR1 is SGHTA and CDR2 is FQGNSA. The CDR3 extends over 12 amino acids. The CDR3 DNA follows: TGTGCCAGCAGCTTAGGGCCCAACGAGCAGTACTTC. Translated, it gives CASSLGPNEQYF. Based on the CDR3 plus reference TRBV7-2 and TRBJ2-7, the full variable domain is GAGVSQSPSNKVTEKGKDVELRCDPISGHTALYWYRQSLGQGLEFLIYFQGNSAPDKSGLPSDRFSAERTGGSVSTLTIQRTQQEDSAVYLCASSLGPNEQYFGPGTRLTVT.

The chain has TRBV7-9 and TRBJ2-5, with 7 bases that match TRBD2. Germline CDR1 SEHNR, CDR2 FQNEAQ (reference sequence). The CDR3 loop spans 16 amino acids. After removal of 3 bases from V and 1 base from J, the junction contained 8 bases not matched to a gene. The CDR3 region is CASSLGILAAQETQYF. The DNA for the CDR3 is TGTGCCAGCAGCTTGGGGATCCTAGCGGCCCAAGAGACCCAGTACTTC.

V usage is TRBV28 and J usage is TRBJ2-3; TRBD2 agrees at 7 bases. In germline, CDR1 is MDHEN, CDR2 SYDVKM. There are 17 residues in the CDR3. With V trimmed by 8 bases and J by 1 base, 15 bases remained unmatched. The DNA for the CDR3 is TGTGCCAGCTGCAAAGCGGGGTGGGGGATGGGCACAGATACGCAGTATTTT. Translated: CASCKAGWGMGTDTQYF.

The rearrangement links TRBV5-1 to TRBJ2-7; tentatively, D is TRBD1 (5 bases). Trimming removed 1 base from V and 4 bases from J, with 15 bases in between. The CDR3 is made up of 15 amino acids. Germline V gene sequence: CDR1 SGHRS, CDR2 YFSETQ. CDR3 in DNA: TGCGCCAGCAGCTTGAAAGGGGTCAAGTTTTACGAGCAGTACTTC. Amino acid sequence: CASSLKGVKFYEQYF.

V gene TRBV10-3 combines with J gene TRBJ1-4, with D possibly matching TRBD1 (6 bases). The CDR3 totals 15 residues. Germline V gives CDR1 ENHRY, CDR2 SYGVKD. Trimming took 6 bases from V and 5 from J, leaving 16 bases between them. The CDR3 protein is CAISQNRVPNEKLFF. The DNA of the CDR3 is TGTGCCATCAGCCAAAACAGGGTCCCCAATGAAAAACTGTTTTTT.

This sequence joins TRBV30 and TRBJ2-3; 10 bases are shared with TRBD2. The CDR3 consists of 15 residues. Trimming cost V 0 bases and J 4 bases; bases outside gene matches: 4. The V gene's germline CDR1 is GTSNPN and CDR2 SVGIG (reference sequence). CDR3 bases: TGTGCCTGGAGTGTACGGCTAGCGGGAGCAGATACGCAGTATTTT. It translates to CAWSVRLAGADTQYF.

The rearrangement uses TRBV11-2 and TRBJ2-7; possibly TRBD1 for D (6 bases). Germline-derived CDR1 and CDR2 are SGHAT and FQNNGV. V dropped 3 bases and J dropped 3 bases, with 15 bases sitting between them. CDR3 length: 15 amino acids. This CDR3 is CASSLGDTYFYEQYF. The CDR3 DNA is TGTGCCAGCAGCTTGGGGGACACCTACTTCTACGAGCAGTACTTC.

V is TRBV6-1 and J is TRBJ1-2; the match to TRBD1 covers 9 bases. V was pared by 1 base and J by 3 bases, with 6 bases of the junction left unmatched. The CDR3 extends over 16 amino acids. The germline V gene has CDR1 MNHNS and CDR2 SASEGT. The CDR3 loop is CASSEEWWDRDYGYTF. The DNA of the CDR3 is TGTGCCAGCAGTGAAGAATGGTGGGACAGGGACTATGGCTACACCTTC.

The chain couples TRBV7-2 to TRBJ1-2, with TRBD1 as a possible D gene (6 bases). Germline V gives CDR1 SGHTA, CDR2 FQGNSA. CDR3 length equals 14 residues. Trimming stripped 5 bases from V and 0 bases from J, with 10 bases between. DNA of the CDR3: TGTGCCAGCAGCCCCCGGGACACTAACTATGGCTACACCTTC. This encodes CASSPRDTNYGYTF.

The V and J genes are TRBV7-6 and TRBJ1-2, with D possibly matching TRBD1 (5 bases). V lost 1 base and J 2 bases, leaving 14 bases between the germline ends. The CDR3 length is 16 residues. Germline CDR1 is SGHVS and CDR2 is FNYEAQ. The CDR3 is CASSLDGQGTNYGYTF. In nucleotides, the CDR3 is TGTGCCAGCAGCTTAGATGGGCAGGGAACAAACTATGGCTACACCTTC. Drawing the rest from reference TRBV7-6 and TRBJ1-2, the complete variable domain is GAGVSQSPRYKVTKRGQDVALRCDPISGHVSLYWYRQALGQGPEFLTYFNYEAQQDKSGLPNDRFSAERPEGSISTLTIQRTEQRDSAMYRCASSLDGQGTNYGYTFGSGTRLTVV.

This clone occurred a few times. The J gene is TRBJ2-7, the V gene TRBV7-9; possible D gene TRBD2, 5 bases. This CDR3 region has 13 residues. From germline, CDR1 is SEHNR and CDR2 FQNEAQ (reference sequence). V lost 5 bases and J 7 bases, leaving 15 bases between the germline ends. CDR3 in DNA: TGTGCCAGCAGCCTGGATCGGCCGGGGGAGCAGTACTTC. Encoded protein: CASSLDRPGEQYF.

The CDR3 is CASSQRWAGYGYTF. CDR3 in DNA: TGCGCCAGCAGCCAAAGGTGGGCAGGGTACGGCTACACCTTC. The rearrangement links TRBV4-3 to TRBJ1-2; perhaps TRBD1 as D (5 bases). V lost 2 bases, J lost 8 bases, and 15 bases lay in between. Germline V lookup: CDR1 LGHNA, CDR2 YSLEER. The CDR3 has 14 amino acids.

For the CDR3, the DNA is TGTGCCAGTGTGGGCCCTATCCCCGAAAAACTGTTTTTT. Amino acids: CASVGPIPEKLFF. The chain links TRBV6-6 to TRBJ1-4; no definite D call. Germline V lookup: CDR1 MNHNY, CDR2 SVGAGI (reference sequence). The CDR3 length is 13 residues. The germline V and J ends were trimmed by 9 bases and 8 bases, with 16 bases remaining between them.

This clone was detected a few times. The chain recombines TRBV10-3 with TRBJ1-5, with 9 bases that match TRBD1. CDR3 length equals 14 residues. After removal of 3 bases from V and 5 bases from J, the junction contained 2 bases not matched to a gene. From germline, CDR1 is ENHRY and CDR2 SYGVKD. This CDR3 reads CAISDTGGHQPQHF. CDR3 bases: TGTGCCATCAGTGATACAGGGGGCCATCAGCCCCAGCATTTT.

This chain links TRBV19 with TRBJ2-1; 9 positions match TRBD2. Germline V gene sequence: CDR1 LNHDA, CDR2 SQIVND (reference sequence). With V trimmed by 3 bases and J by 8 bases, 8 bases remained unmatched. This CDR3 spans 15 amino acids. The CDR3 reads CASSIPRGGLDEQFF. The CDR3 DNA sequence: TGTGCCAGTAGTATCCCGCGGGGGGGGCTAGATGAGCAGTTCTTC.

The chain links TRBV27 to TRBJ2-1, with TRBD2 matching over 10 bases. Germline CDR1 reads MNHEY; CDR2 reads SMNVEV (reference sequence). The CDR3 has 15 amino acids. J gave up 5 bases and V 6 bases, and 7 bases lay outside the gene matches. CDR3 sequence (DNA): TGTGCCAGCAGGCCGAGACTAGCGGGCGACAATGAGCAGTTCTTC. Translated, it gives CASRPRLAGDNEQFF.

The J gene is TRBJ2-1, the V gene TRBV9, with D tentatively TRBD2 (5 bases). The CDR3 has 16 amino acids. Germline V gives CDR1 SGDLS, CDR2 YYNGEE. V was pared by 6 bases and J by 0 bases, with 16 bases between. The CDR3 spells CASTDSEGSSYNEQFF. In nucleotides, the CDR3 is TGTGCCAGCACCGATTCCGAAGGGAGCTCCTACAATGAGCAGTTCTTC.

The chain carries TRBV10-3 and TRBJ1-1; D is undetermined. Germline V gene sequence: CDR1 ENHRY, CDR2 SYGVKD. The CDR3 covers 14 residues. The V end was cut by 6 bases, the J end by 1 base, with 12 bases between. CDR3 protein: CAISLSWQNTEAFF. In nucleotides, the CDR3 is TGTGCCATCAGCTTATCGTGGCAGAACACTGAAGCTTTCTTT.

This clone was found a few times. The chain uses TRBV14 and TRBJ1-2; possibly TRBD1 for D (5 bases). The germline gives CDR1 SGHDN, CDR2 FVKESK. This CDR3 is built from 17 residues. V lost 4 bases to trimming and J lost 0 bases, with 18 bases between them. CDR3 coding DNA: TGTGCCAGCAGCCCGATCCTCAGGGAGTGGGCTAACTATGGCTACACCTTC. This codes for CASSPILREWANYGYTF.

This sequence joins TRBV7-9 and TRBJ1-1, with TRBD1 identical over 8 bases. V dropped 5 bases and J dropped 4; count of bases not matched to a gene: 3. CDR3 size: 13 residues. CDR1 and CDR2 from the germline V gene are SEHNR and FQNEAQ (reference sequence). CDR3 protein: CASSGQGLTEAFF. The CDR3 DNA sequence: TGTGCCAGCAGCGGACAGGGTCTCACTGAAGCTTTCTTT.